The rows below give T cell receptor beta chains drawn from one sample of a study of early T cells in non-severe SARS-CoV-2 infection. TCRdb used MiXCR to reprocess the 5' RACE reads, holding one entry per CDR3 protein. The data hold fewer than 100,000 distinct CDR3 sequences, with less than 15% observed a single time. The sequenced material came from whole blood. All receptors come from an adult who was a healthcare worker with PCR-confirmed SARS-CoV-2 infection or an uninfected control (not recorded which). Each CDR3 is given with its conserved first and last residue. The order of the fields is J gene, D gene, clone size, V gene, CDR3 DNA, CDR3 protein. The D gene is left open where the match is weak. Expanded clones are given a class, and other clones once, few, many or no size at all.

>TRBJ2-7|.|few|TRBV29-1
TGCAGCGTTGGTTCCGGGGTCTCCTACGAGCAGTACTTC
CSVGSGVSYEQYF
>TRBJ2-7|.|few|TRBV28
TGTGCCAGCAGTTTACCTGGGTCCAGCTCCTACGAGCAGTACTTC
CASSLPGSSSYEQYF
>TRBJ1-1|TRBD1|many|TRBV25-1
TGTGCCAGCAGTGAATTTTCCCAGGGGGGAAGTGAAGCTTTCTTT
CASSEFSQGGSEAFF
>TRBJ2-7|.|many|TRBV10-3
TGTGCCATCAGTGACCACACGGGTTCTTACGAGCAGTACTTC
CAISDHTGSYEQYF
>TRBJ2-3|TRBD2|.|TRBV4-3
TGCGCCAGCAGTACTAGCGGGGAAACAGATACGCAGTATTTT
CASSTSGETDTQYF
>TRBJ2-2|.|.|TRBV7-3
TGTGCCAGCAGCTTCACCGGGGGCACCGGGGAGCTGTTTTTT
CASSFTGGTGELFF
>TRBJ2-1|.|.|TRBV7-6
TGTGCCAGCAGCTTAGTCCCAGGGGCTGGGGATGAGCAGTTCTTC
CASSLVPGAGDEQFF
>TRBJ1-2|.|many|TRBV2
TGTGCCAGCAGGCCCCAATTAGGGGGACTCAATGGCTACACCTTC
CASRPQLGGLNGYTF
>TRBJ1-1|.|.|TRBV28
TGTGCCAGCACACTATCGACCGCTGAAGCTTTCTTT
CASTLSTAEAFF
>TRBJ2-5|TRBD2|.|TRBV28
TGTGCCAGCAGTACGCCTAGCGGGGCGGGGACCCAGTACTTC
CASSTPSGAGTQYF
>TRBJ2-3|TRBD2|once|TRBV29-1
TGCAGCGTGGCGGCGGGGGAGACGCAGTATTTT
CSVAAGETQYF
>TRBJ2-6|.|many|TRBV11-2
TGTGCCAGCAGCCTGGCTGGGGCCAACGTCCTGACTTTC
CASSLAGANVLTF
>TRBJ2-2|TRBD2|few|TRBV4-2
TGTGCCAGCAGCCCCAGCGGGGGTGGGGAGCTGTTTTTT
CASSPSGGGELFF
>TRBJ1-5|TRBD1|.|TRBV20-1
TGCAGTGCAACCGATGACAGGGGCAATCAGCCCCAGCATTTT
CSATDDRGNQPQHF
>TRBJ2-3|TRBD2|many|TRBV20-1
TGCACCCCGTGCGTCCCCCCACGACTAGCGGGGGGACAAGATACGCAGTATTTT
CTPCVPPRLAGGQDTQYF
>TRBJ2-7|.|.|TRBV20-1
TGCAGTGTCCCAACTACAGGGTATTCCTACGAGCAGTACTTC
CSVPTTGYSYEQYF
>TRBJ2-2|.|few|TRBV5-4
TGTGCCAGCAGCTTGGGCAGCGCGAACACCGGGGAGCTGTTTTTT
CASSLGSANTGELFF
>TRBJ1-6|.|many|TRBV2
TGTGCCAGCGGTGAGGACCTAGGGAAAAATTCACCCCTCCACTTT
CASGEDLGKNSPLHF
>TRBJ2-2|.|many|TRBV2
TGTGCCAGCAGTGAAACCAGGGGCGACACCGGGGAGCTGTTTTTT
CASSETRGDTGELFF
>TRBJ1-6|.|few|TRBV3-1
TGTGCCAGCAGCACTCGCTCGGGACTTGGGGCTTCACCCCTCCACTTT
CASSTRSGLGASPLHF
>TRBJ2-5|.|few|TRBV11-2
TGTGCCAGCAGCACCCGGAGGGGGGTGAAAAGCCAAGAGACCCAGTACTTC
CASSTRRGVKSQETQYF
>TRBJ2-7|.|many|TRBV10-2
TGCGCCAGCAGGCCGGGACCAGGTACCTACGAGCAGTACTTC
CASRPGPGTYEQYF
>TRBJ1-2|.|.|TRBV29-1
TGCAGCGTCCTGGGGTATGGCTACACCTTC
CSVLGYGYTF
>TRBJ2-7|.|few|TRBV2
TGTGCCAGCAGCTTAGGGAATTTAAACTCCTACGAGCAGTACTTC
CASSLGNLNSYEQYF
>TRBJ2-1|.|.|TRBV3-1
TGTGCCAGCAGCCGTGGGGCAGACACGGGTGTGCAGTTCTTC
CASSRGADTGVQFF
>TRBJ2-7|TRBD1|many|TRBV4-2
TGTGCCAGCAGCACTACGGGGACAGGCAGCTACGAGCAGTACTTC
CASSTTGTGSYEQYF
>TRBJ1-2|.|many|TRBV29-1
TGCAGCGCTGCCTCCTCAGGGTTTTCGGGAGGCTACACCTTC
CSAASSGFSGGYTF
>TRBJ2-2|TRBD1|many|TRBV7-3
TGTGCCAGCAGCTTTGACAGGGCGAACACCGGGGAGCTGTTTTTT
CASSFDRANTGELFF
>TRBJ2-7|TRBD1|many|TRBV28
TGTGCCAGCAGAAACCATGGGACAGTCACCTACGAGCAGTACTTC
CASRNHGTVTYEQYF
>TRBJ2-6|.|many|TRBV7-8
TGTGCCAGCAGACTATCTGGGGCCAACGTCCTGACTTTC
CASRLSGANVLTF
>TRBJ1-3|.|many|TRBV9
TGTGCCAGCAGCGAAGGGCCTGAAAACACCATATATTTT
CASSEGPENTIYF
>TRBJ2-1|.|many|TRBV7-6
TGTGCCAGCAGACCTGGTTTAGCCGACCGTAACTCCTACAATGAGCAGTTCTTC
CASRPGLADRNSYNEQFF
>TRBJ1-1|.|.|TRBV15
TGTGCCACCAGCAGAGACCAGGCTCGGTCTGAAGCTTTCTTT
CATSRDQARSEAFF
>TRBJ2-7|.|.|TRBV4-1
TGCGCCAGCAGCCAAGATCGGGGCGGTTCCTACGAGCAGTACTTC
CASSQDRGGSYEQYF
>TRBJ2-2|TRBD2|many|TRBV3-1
TGTGCCAGCAGCGATAGCGGGGGGAACACCGGGGAGCTGTTTTTT
CASSDSGGNTGELFF
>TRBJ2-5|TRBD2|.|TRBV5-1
TGCGCCAGCAGGGCGTGGGGGGGCCAAGAGACCCAGTACTTC
CASRAWGGQETQYF
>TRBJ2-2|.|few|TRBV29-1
TGCAGCGCCTGGTCCGGGATTACCGGGGAGCTGTTTTTT
CSAWSGITGELFF
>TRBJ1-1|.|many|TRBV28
TGTGCCAGCAGTCCTGGGGGCCGTAACACTGAAGCTTTCTTT
CASSPGGRNTEAFF
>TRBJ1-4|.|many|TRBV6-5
TGTGCCAGCAGTCCCGGACAGTTGGGAAGAAAACTGTTTTTT
CASSPGQLGRKLFF
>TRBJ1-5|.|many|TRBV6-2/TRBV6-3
TGTGCCAGCAGCCCAGTGGGGATTGGCAATCAGCCCCAGCATTTT
CASSPVGIGNQPQHF
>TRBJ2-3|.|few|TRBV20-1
TGCAGTGCTAGCCCCAGGGGACAAGATACGCAGTATTTT
CSASPRGQDTQYF
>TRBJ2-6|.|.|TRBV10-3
TGTGCCATCAGCGGACCTGGGGCCAACGTCCTGACTTTC
CAISGPGANVLTF
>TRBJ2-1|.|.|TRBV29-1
TGCAGCGTGTGGCGGGTTGAGCAGTTCTTC
CSVWRVEQFF
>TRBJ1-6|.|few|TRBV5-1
TGCGCCAGCAGCTTGGTGTTTATACGGGGGGCTTCGAATTCACCCCTCCACTTT
CASSLVFIRGASNSPLHF
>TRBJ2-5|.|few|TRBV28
TGTGCCAGCACCTCTTCCCTGGAGACCCAGTACTTC
CASTSSLETQYF
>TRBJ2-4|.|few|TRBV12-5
TGTGCTAGTGGTTTGGTAAAGTTTCGGCGGAACACCCTGTTTTACTTC
CASGLVKFRRNTLFYF
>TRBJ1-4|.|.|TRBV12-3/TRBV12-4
TGTGCCAGCAGCCGGGGCGTTGAGGGTGGTGAAAAACTGTTTTTT
CASSRGVEGGEKLFF
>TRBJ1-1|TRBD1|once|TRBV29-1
TGCAGCGTAGCCCACCGAGGAGGGGGCAACACTGAAGCTTTCTTT
CSVAHRGGGNTEAFF
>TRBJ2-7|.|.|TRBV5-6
TGTGCCAGCAGCTCTGGGTGGGGGCCCCCCTACGAGCAGTACTTC
CASSSGWGPPYEQYF
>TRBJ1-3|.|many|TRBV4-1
TGCGCCAGCAGCCAAGAAGGGTTGCTGGGAAACACCATATATTTT
CASSQEGLLGNTIYF
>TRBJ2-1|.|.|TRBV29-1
TGCAGCGTTGTTATTGGGATCAATGAGCAGTTCTTC
CSVVIGINEQFF
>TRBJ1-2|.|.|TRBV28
TGTGCCAGCAGTTTAGCCCCTCGGGGGTACAGCTATGGCTACACCTTC
CASSLAPRGYSYGYTF
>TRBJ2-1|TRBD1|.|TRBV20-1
TGCAGTGGACACCCAGGGGGCCGCAGCTCCTACAATGAGCAGTTCTTC
CSGHPGGRSSYNEQFF
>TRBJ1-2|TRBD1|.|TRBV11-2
TGTGCCAGCAGACGGACAGGGCTGGATGGCTACACCTTC
CASRRTGLDGYTF
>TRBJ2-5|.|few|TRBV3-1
TGTGCCAGCAGCCAACCCGCGGGGACCCAGTACTTC
CASSQPAGTQYF
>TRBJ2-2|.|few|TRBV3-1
TGTGCCAGCAGCGCCCCACAGGACCACACCGGGGAGCTGTTTTTT
CASSAPQDHTGELFF